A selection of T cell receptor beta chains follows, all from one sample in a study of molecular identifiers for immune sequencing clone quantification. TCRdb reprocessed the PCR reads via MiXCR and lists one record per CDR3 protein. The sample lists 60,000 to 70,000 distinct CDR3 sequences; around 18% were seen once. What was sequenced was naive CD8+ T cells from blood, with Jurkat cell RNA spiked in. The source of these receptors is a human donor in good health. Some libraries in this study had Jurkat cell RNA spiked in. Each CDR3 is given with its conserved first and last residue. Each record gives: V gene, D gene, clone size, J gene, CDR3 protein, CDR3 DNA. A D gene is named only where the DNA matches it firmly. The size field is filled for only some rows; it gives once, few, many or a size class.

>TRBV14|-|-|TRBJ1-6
CASSQDSRGSYNSPLHF
TGTGCCAGCAGCCAAGATAGTCGGGGTTCCTATAATTCACCCCTCCACTTT
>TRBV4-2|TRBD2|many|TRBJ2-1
CASSQVDGGRLGNEQFF
TGTGCCAGCAGCCAAGTTGACGGCGGGAGATTAGGCAATGAGCAGTTCTTC
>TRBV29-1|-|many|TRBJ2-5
CSAEGASVQETQYF
TGCAGCGCCGAAGGGGCGAGCGTTCAAGAGACCCAGTACTTC
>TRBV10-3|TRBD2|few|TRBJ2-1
CAISDGTSPSEQFF
TGTGCCATCAGTGATGGGACTAGTCCCTCTGAGCAGTTCTTC
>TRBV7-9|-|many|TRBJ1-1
CASNDYTEAFF
TGTGCCAGCAACGATTACACTGAAGCTTTCTTT
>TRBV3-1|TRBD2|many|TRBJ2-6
CASSQGRGGAGANVLTF
TGTGCCAGCAGCCAAGGTCGGGGGGGCGCTGGGGCCAACGTCCTGACTTTC
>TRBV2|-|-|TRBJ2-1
CASSEQVQGYNEQFF
TGTGCCAGCAGTGAACAGGTTCAGGGATACAATGAGCAGTTCTTC
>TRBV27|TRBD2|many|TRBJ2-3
CASIKLAGGLSDTQYF
TGTGCCAGCATCAAGTTAGCGGGAGGTCTGTCAGATACGCAGTATTTT
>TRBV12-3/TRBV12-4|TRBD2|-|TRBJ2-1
CASSFLAGFNEQFF
TGTGCCAGCAGTTTCCTAGCGGGTTTTAATGAGCAGTTCTTC
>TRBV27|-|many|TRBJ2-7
CASSLNLGREQYF
TGTGCCAGCAGTTTAAATCTAGGGCGCGAGCAGTACTTC
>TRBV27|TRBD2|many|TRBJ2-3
CASSTGLGADTQYF
TGTGCCAGCAGTACGGGACTAGGCGCAGATACGCAGTATTTT
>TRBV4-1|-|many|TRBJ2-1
CASSHIQPGIWQFF
TGCGCCAGCAGCCACATACAACCGGGGATTTGGCAGTTCTTC
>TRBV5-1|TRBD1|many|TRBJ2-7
CASSTRDRSYEQYF
TGCGCCAGCAGCACCCGGGACAGGTCCTACGAGCAGTACTTC
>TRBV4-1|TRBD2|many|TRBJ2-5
CASSLLLAGGPGETQYF
TGCGCCAGCAGCCTATTACTAGCGGGAGGGCCGGGGGAGACCCAGTACTTC
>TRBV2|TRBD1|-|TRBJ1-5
CASSVSWDSSNQPQHF
TGTGCCAGCAGTGTCTCTTGGGACAGTAGTAATCAGCCCCAGCATTTT
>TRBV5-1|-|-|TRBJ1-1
CASGLRQFQRNTEAFF
TGCGCCAGCGGCTTACGACAATTTCAGAGAAACACTGAAGCTTTCTTT
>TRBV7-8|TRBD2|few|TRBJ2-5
CASSLGLADIQETQYF
TGTGCCAGCAGCTTAGGGCTAGCGGATATCCAAGAGACCCAGTACTTC
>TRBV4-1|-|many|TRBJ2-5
CASSQTREVGTQYF
TGCGCCAGCAGCCAAACCCGGGAAGTCGGGACCCAGTACTTC
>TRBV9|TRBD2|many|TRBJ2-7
CASSVGASGPYEQYF
TGTGCCAGCAGCGTAGGGGCTAGCGGCCCCTACGAGCAGTACTTC
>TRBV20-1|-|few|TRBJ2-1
CSAILGHNEQFF
TGCAGTGCTATTCTGGGACACAATGAGCAGTTCTTC
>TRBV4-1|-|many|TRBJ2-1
CASSQAGIPVGNEQFF
TGCGCCAGCAGCCAAGCCGGGATCCCCGTGGGCAATGAGCAGTTCTTC
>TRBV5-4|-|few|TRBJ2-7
CASSFDVGSYEQYF
TGTGCCAGCAGCTTTGATGTCGGCTCCTACGAGCAGTACTTC
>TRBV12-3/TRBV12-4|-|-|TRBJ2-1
CASSFSTSYNEQFF
TGTGCCAGCAGTTTTTCCACCTCCTACAATGAGCAGTTCTTC
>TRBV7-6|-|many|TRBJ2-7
CASSLMPGPGNEQYF
TGTGCCAGCAGCTTAATGCCAGGGCCGGGGAACGAGCAGTACTTC
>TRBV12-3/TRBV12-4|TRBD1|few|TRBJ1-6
CASSPGQGFSPLHF
TGTGCCAGCAGCCCGGGACAGGGCTTTTCACCCCTCCACTTT
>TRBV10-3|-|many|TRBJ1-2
CAISESEGDDYGYTF
TGTGCCATCAGTGAGTCTGAAGGCGACGACTATGGCTACACCTTC
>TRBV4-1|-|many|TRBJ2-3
CASSQFPKLSTDTQYF
TGCGCCAGCAGCCAGTTCCCTAAGCTCAGCACAGATACGCAGTATTTT